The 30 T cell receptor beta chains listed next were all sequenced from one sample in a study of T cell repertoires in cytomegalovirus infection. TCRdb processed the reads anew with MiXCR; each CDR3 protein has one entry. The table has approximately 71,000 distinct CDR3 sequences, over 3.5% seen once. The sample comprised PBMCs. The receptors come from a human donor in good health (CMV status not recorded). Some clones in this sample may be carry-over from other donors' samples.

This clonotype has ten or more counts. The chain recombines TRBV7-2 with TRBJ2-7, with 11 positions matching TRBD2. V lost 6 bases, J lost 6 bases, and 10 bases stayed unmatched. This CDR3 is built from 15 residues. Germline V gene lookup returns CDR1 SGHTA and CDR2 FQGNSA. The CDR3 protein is CASSSTTSGRSEQYF. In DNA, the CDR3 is TGTGCCAGCAGTTCCACCACTAGCGGGAGAAGCGAGCAGTACTTC. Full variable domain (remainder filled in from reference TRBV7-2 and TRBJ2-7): GAGVSQSPSNKVTEKGKDVELRCDPISGHTALYWYRQSLGQGLEFLIYFQGNSAPDKSGLPSDRFSAERTGGSVSTLTIQRTQQEDSAVYLCASSSTTSGRSEQYFGPGTRLTVT.

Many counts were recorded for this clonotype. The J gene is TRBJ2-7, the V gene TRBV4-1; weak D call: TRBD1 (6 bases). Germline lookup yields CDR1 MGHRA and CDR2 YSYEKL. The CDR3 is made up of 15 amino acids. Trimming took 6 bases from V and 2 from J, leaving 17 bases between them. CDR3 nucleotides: TGCGCCAGCAGTCAATTCGGCGAGGGGGCCTACGAGCAGTACTTC. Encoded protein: CASSQFGEGAYEQYF.

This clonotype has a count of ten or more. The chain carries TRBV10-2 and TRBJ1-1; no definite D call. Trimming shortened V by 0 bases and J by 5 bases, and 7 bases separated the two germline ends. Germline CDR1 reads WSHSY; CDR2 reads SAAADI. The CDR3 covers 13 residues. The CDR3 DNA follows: TGCGCCAGCAGTGAGTCTCGTAGTACTGAAGCTTTCTTT. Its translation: CASSESRSTEAFF.

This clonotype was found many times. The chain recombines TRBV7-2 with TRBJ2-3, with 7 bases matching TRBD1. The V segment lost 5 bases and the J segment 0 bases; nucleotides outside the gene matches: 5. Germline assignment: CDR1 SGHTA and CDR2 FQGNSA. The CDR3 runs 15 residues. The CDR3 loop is CASSGGQSSTDTQYF. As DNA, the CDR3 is TGTGCCAGCAGCGGGGGACAGTCTAGCACAGATACGCAGTATTTT.

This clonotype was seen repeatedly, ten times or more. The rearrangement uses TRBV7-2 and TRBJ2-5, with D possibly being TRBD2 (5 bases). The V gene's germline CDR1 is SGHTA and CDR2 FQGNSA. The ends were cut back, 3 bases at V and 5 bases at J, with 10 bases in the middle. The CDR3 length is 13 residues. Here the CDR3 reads CASSLEEGETQYF. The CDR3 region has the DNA TGTGCCAGCAGCTTGGAGGAAGGGGAGACCCAGTACTTC. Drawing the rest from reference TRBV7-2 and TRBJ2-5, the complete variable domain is GAGVSQSPSNKVTEKGKDVELRCDPISGHTALYWYRQSLGQGLEFLIYFQGNSAPDKSGLPSDRFSAERTGGSVSTLTIQRTQQEDSAVYLCASSLEEGETQYFGPGTRLLVL.

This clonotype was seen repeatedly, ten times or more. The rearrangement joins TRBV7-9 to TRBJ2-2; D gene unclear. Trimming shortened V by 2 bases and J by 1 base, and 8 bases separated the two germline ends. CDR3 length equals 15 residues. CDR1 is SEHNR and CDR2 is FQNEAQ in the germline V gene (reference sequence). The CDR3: CASSLRLRNTGELFF. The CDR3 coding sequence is TGTGCCAGCAGCTTAAGGTTAAGGAACACCGGGGAGCTGTTTTTT.

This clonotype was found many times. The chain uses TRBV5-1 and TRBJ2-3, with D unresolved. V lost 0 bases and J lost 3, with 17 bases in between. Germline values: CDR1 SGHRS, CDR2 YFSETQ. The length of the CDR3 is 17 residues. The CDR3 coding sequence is TGCGCCAGCAGCTTGGCTGTTAGCAGGCCTGGGACAGATACGCAGTATTTT. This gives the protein CASSLAVSRPGTDTQYF.

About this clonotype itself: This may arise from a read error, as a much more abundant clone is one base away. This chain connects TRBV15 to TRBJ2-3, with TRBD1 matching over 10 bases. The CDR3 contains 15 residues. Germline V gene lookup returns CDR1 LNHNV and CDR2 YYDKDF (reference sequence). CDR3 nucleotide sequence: TGTGCCACCAACAGAGGGACAGGGGAACGAGATACGCAGTATTTT. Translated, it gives CATNRGTGERDTQYF.

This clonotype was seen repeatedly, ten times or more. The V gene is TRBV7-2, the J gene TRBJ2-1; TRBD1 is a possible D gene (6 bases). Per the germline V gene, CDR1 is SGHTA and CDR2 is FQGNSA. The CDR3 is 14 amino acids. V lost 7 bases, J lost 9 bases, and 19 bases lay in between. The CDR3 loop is CASNQLGQGGEQFF. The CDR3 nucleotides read TGTGCCAGCAACCAACTCGGCCAAGGGGGTGAGCAGTTCTTC.

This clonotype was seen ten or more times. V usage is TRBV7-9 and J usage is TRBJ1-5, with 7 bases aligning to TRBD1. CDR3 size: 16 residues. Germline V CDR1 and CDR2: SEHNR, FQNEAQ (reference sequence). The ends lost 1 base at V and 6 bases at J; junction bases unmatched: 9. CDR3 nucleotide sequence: TGTGCCAGCAGCTTAGTCTCTTCAGGGGGTGGTCAGCCCCAGCATTTT. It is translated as CASSLVSSGGGQPQHF. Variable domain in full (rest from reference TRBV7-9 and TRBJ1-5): DTGVSQNPRHKITKRGQNVTFRCDPISEHNRLYWYRQTLGQGPEFLTYFQNEAQLEKSRLLSDRFSAERPKGSFSTLEIQRTEQGDSAMYLCASSLVSSGGGQPQHFGDGTRLSIL.

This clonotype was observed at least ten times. CDR3 in DNA: TGTGCCAGCAGCAACCGGGCATATGGCTACACCTTC. This sequence encodes CASSNRAYGYTF. The rearrangement links TRBV7-2 to TRBJ1-2; D remains unclear. This CDR3 contains 12 residues. The V and J ends lost 5 bases and 5 bases respectively, with 9 bases between them. Germline V gene lookup returns CDR1 SGHTA and CDR2 FQGNSA. The variable domain in full, completed from reference TRBV7-2 and TRBJ1-2, reads GAGVSQSPSNKVTEKGKDVELRCDPISGHTALYWYRQSLGQGLEFLIYFQGNSAPDKSGLPSDRFSAERTGGSVSTLTIQRTQQEDSAVYLCASSNRAYGYTFGSGTRLTVV.

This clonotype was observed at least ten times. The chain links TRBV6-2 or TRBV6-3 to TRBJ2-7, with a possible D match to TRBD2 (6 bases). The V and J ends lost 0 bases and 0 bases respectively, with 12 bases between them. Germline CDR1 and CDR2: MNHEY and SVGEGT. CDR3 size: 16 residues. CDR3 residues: CASSYSIGGPSYEQYF. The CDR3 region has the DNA TGTGCCAGCAGTTACTCGATAGGAGGGCCCTCCTACGAGCAGTACTTC.

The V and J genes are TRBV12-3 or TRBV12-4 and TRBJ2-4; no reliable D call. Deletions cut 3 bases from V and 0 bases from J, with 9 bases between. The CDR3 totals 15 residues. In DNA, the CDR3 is TGTGCCAGCAGTTTTCGACCCCCAGCCAAAAACATTCAGTACTTC. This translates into CASSFRPPAKNIQYF.

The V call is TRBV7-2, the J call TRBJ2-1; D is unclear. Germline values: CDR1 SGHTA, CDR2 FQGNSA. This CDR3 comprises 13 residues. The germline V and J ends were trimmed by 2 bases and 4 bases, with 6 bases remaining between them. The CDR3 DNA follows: TGTGCCAGCAGCTTATTCTCGTACAATGAGCAGTTCTTC. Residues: CASSLFSYNEQFF. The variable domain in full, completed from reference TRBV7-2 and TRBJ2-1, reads GAGVSQSPSNKVTEKGKDVELRCDPISGHTALYWYRQSLGQGLEFLIYFQGNSAPDKSGLPSDRFSAERTGGSVSTLTIQRTQQEDSAVYLCASSLFSYNEQFFGPGTRLTVL.

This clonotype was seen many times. This chain's CDR3 is CASSLAGRVINTIYF. Written as DNA, the CDR3 is TGTGCCAGCAGCTTAGCGGGCAGGGTGATAAACACCATATATTTT. The chain has TRBV7-2 and TRBJ1-3; TRBD1 might be the D (5 bases). V was pared by 0 bases and J by 6 bases, with 12 bases between. CDR1 and CDR2 from the germline V gene are SGHTA and FQGNSA. The CDR3 has 15 amino acids.

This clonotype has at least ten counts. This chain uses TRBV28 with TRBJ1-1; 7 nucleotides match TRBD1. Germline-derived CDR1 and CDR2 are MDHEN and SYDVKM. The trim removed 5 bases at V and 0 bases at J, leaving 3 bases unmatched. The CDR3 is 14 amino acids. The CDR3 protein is CASSITGVNTEAFF. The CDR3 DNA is TGTGCCAGCAGTATAACAGGGGTGAACACTGAAGCTTTCTTT.

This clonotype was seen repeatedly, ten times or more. CDR3 loop: CSAQVGSLGEKLFF. The CDR3 DNA follows: TGCAGTGCCCAAGTGGGGAGCTTGGGTGAAAAACTGTTTTTT. The V and J genes are TRBV20-1 and TRBJ1-4; D unclear. V was trimmed by 6 bases and J by 7 bases, leaving 18 bases between them. There are 14 residues in the CDR3. In germline, CDR1 is DFQATT, CDR2 SNEGSKA (reference sequence).

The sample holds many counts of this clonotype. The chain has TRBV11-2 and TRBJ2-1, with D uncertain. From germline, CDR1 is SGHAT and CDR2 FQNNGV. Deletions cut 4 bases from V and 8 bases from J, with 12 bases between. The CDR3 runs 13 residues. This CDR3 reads CASSSVVSDEQFF. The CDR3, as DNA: TGTGCCAGCAGCTCAGTCGTCAGCGATGAGCAGTTCTTC. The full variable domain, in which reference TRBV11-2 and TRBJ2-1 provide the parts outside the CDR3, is EAGVAQSPRYKIIEKRQSVAFWCNPISGHATLYWYQQILGQGPKLLIQFQNNGVVDDSQLPKDRFSAERLKGVDSTLKIQPAKLEDSAVYLCASSSVVSDEQFFGPGTRLTVL.

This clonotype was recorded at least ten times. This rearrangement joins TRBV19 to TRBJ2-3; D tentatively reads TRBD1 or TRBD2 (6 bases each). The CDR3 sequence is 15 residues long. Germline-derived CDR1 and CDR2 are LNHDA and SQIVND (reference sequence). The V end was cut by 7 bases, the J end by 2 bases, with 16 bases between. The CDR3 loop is CASTPEGGVTDTQYF. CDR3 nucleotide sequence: TGTGCCAGTACGCCCGAGGGGGGAGTCACAGATACGCAGTATTTT.

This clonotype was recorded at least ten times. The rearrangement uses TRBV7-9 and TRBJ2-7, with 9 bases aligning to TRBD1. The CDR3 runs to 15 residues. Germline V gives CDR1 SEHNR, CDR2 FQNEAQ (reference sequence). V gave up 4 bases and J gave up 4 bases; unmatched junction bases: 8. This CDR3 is CASSSGQGRGYEQYF. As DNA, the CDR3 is TGTGCCAGCAGCTCGGGACAGGGACGAGGGTACGAGCAGTACTTC.

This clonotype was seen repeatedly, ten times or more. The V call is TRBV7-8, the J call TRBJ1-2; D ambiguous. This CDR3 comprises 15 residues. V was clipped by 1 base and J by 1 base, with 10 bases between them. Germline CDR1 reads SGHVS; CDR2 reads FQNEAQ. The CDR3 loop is CASSLGPANNYGYTF. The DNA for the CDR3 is TGTGCCAGCAGCTTAGGACCAGCAAATAACTATGGCTACACCTTC.

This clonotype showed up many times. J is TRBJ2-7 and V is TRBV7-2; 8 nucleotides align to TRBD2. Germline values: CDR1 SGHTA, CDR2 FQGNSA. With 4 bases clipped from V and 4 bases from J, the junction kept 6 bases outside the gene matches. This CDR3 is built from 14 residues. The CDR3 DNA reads TGTGCCAGCAGCTCGGCGGGGGGCCCGTACGAGCAGTACTTC. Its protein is CASSSAGGPYEQYF.

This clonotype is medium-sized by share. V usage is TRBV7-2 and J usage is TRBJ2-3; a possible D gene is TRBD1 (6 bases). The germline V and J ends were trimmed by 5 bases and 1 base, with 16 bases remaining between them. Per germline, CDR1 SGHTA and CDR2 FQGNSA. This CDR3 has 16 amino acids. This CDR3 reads CASSPQGGRGTDTQYF. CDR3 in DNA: TGTGCCAGCAGCCCTCAAGGGGGTAGAGGCACAGATACGCAGTATTTT.

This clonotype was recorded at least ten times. CDR3 amino acids: CSVRWASSYEQYF. CDR3 nucleotides: TGCAGCGTTAGATGGGCCAGCTCCTACGAGCAGTACTTC. The chain uses TRBV29-1 and TRBJ2-7; D is unresolved. V was shortened by 5 bases and J by 0 bases, with 11 bases between the two germline ends. The germline V gene has CDR1 SQVTM and CDR2 ANQGSEA. The CDR3 is 13 residues long.

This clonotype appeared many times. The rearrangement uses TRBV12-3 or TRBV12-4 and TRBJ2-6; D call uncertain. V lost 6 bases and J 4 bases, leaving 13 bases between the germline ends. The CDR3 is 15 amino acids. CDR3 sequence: CASSKPSTGANVLTF. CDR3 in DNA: TGTGCCAGCAGCAAACCCTCGACAGGGGCCAACGTCCTGACTTTC.

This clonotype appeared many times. The CDR3 spells CASSLATTGSSGEQYF. The CDR3 nucleotides are TGTGCCAGCAGCTTAGCTACTACGGGATCGTCAGGCGAGCAGTACTTC. J is TRBJ2-7 and V is TRBV7-8, with D possibly TRBD2 on 5 matching bases. The germline CDR1 and CDR2 sequences are SGHVS and FQNEAQ. V was trimmed by 0 bases and J by 6 bases, leaving 18 bases between them. This CDR3 has 16 residues.

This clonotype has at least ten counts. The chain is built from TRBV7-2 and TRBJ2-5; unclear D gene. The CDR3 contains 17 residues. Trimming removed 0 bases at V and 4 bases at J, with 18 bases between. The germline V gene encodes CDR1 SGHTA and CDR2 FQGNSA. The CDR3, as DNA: TGTGCCAGCAGCTTAGCCATGTCGCAGCTTTTTTTAGAGACCCAGTACTTC. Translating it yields CASSLAMSQLFLETQYF. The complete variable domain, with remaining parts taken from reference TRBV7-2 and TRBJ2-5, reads GAGVSQSPSNKVTEKGKDVELRCDPISGHTALYWYRQSLGQGLEFLIYFQGNSAPDKSGLPSDRFSAERTGGSVSTLTIQRTQQEDSAVYLCASSLAMSQLFLETQYFGPGTRLLVL.

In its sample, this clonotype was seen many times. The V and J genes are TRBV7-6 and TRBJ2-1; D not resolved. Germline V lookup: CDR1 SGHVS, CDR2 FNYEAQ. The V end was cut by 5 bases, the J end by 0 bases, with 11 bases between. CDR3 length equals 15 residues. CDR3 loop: CASSPGYSSYNEQFF. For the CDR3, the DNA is TGTGCCAGCAGCCCCGGGTATAGCTCCTACAATGAGCAGTTCTTC.

Written as DNA, the CDR3 is TGTGCCAGCAGTTATAAGCGGGTCCTCGGGGATGAGCAGTTCTTC. This codes for CASSYKRVLGDEQFF. The chain couples TRBV6-2 or TRBV6-3 to TRBJ2-1, with D possibly TRBD2 on 6 matching bases. V gave up 3 bases and J gave up 8 bases, with 17 bases separating them. The CDR3 runs 15 residues. Per the germline V gene, CDR1 is MNHEY and CDR2 is SVGEGT.

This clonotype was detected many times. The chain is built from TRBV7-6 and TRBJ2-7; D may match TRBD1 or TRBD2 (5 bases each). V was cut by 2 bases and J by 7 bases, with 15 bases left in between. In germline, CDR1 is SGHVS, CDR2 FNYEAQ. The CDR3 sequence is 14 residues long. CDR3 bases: TGTGCCAGCAGCTTACGAGGGGCGGTATGGGAGCAGTACTTC. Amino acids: CASSLRGAVWEQYF.